Listed here is a single T cell receptor (beta chain). On average, the one heparinised blood draw given by each donor was approximately 100 mL. The record originates from a study of beta chain features in type 1 diabetes. Germline values: CDR1 SGHAT, CDR2 FQNNGV. Trimming removed 2 bases from V and 10 bases from J; junction bases left unmatched: 14. The CDR3 has 16 residues. Reverse transcribing all isolated RNA meant expressed TCRB transcripts were sequenced. The protocol was immunoSEQ multiplex PCR, while the TCRdb copy is restricted to in-frame clones and leaves out a portion. The sample shows about 320,000 clones, about 15% of them seen only once.

The clonotype originates from a man between 25 and 39 years old in good health. The chain carries TRBV11-2 and TRBJ2-1, with TRBD2 matching 7 bases. The sample was central memory CD4+ T cells from blood. The CDR3 sequence: CASSLRATSTAFEQFF. DNA of the CDR3: TGTGCCAGCAGCTTACGTGCGACTAGCACGGCATTCGAGCAGTTCTTC.